The present entry profiles one T cell receptor (beta chain) with its context. This sample is part of a study of blood T cell repertoires in COVID-19. About the research overall: PBMCs, B-cell-depleted T cells, or T cells provided the cDNA or gDNA that made up the material.

Sequenced by immunoSEQ multiplex PCR; TCRdb stores in-frame clones only, minus some. The sample yields some 180,000 clones, about 84% seen once. Per the germline V gene, CDR1 is LGHDT and CDR2 is YNNKEL (reference sequence). The CDR3 length is 14 residues. V was clipped by 1 base and J by 6 bases, with 10 bases between them. Sequenced input: peripheral blood. The V call is TRBV3-1 (or the pseudogene TRBV3-2), the J call TRBJ1-5; D ambiguous. The clonotype originates from a human donor in a cohort sampled during active COVID-19. CDR3 residues: CASSQVLGSQPQHF. The CDR3 DNA follows: TGTGCCAGCAGCCAAGTGTTGGGGAGTCAGCCCCAGCATTTT.